This T cell receptor beta chain was recorded in a study of OX40 agonist ivuxolimab in advanced cancers. Study at large: Patients undergoing dose escalation presented with hepatocellular carcinoma, melanoma, renal cell or head and neck cancer. Notes on the study in general: CD8+ T cells were the subset that, on average, had more expanded clones than CD4+. The 0.1-3.0 mg/kg partial responders had among the lowest clonal expansion.

CDR1 and CDR2 (germline): ENHRY, SYGVKD. This CDR3 spans 13 amino acids. The V and J ends lost 7 bases and 3 bases respectively, with 10 bases between them. A remark on this clone: As yet, its antigen is unknown.

The data were produced by immunoSEQ multiplex PCR, yet TCRdb's version contains in-frame clones alone and is incomplete. The table has around 100,000 clones, over 75% seen once. The chain couples TRBV10-3 to TRBJ1-5, with D unresolved. Sequencing was performed on CD4+ or CD8+ T cells sorted from blood, taken in a trial of the OX40 agonist ivuxolimab. The sequence was obtained from an adult with an advanced solid tumor such as melanoma, head and neck, liver or kidney cancer. The CDR3 region is CAITMDPNQPQHF. CDR3 DNA: TGTGCCATCACTATGGACCCCAATCAGCCCCAGCATTTT.